This TCR beta chain is drawn from a study of blood T cell repertoires in COVID-19 (dated by TCRdb to 2020 to 2021). Background on the whole study: The collaborator samples originated in the United States, Italy and Spain and spanned the acute and convalescent phases of COVID-19. Nearly every sample came with metadata listing a de-identified subject ID, COVID-19 status, age in years and sex. The samples were drawn from two sources: the first 160 participants of the ongoing ImmuneRACE study, and 1,200 or so subjects contributed by 6 global collaborators. Deeply sampled blood TCRbeta repertoires from subjects exposed to, actively infected with, or recovered from COVID-19 were included in the dataset. Where available, HLA class I and class II types were obtained from metadata supplied by the sample provider rather than from assay-based typing. The prospective study material was composed of cDNA or gDNA derived from T cells, B-cell-depleted T cells, or PBMCs. A freely available public database, intended as a resource for researchers studying the immune response to SARS-CoV-2, is where the repertoires were released.

In Seattle, one collaborating source enrolled patients while the infection was active and tracked those patients longitudinally over the course of disease. Collaborating institutions collected whole blood in K2EDTA tubes following their own protocols. Collaborator samples were shipped for TCRbeta analysis as frozen whole blood, isolated PBMCs, or DNA extracted from either sample type. The paper's findings and limits, for the study overall: The quantity of clinical and demographic metadata differed by source and by participant and was supplied without curation.

V gives up 4 bases and J gives up 1 base, and the segment between their germline ends measures 19 bases. The CDR3 measures 17 amino acids from cysteine to phenylalanine. The DNA shown is the 51-base CDR3, in frame from base 1. According to the germline V gene, CDR1 reads MNHNS and CDR2 reads SASEGT. TCRbeta CDR3 regions were amplified from genomic DNA using the immunoSEQ Assay, a bias-controlled multiplex PCR. The study's own analysis went as follows. Within the assay, amplification of reference gene primers was used to estimate how many nucleated cells each sample contained. To quantify the absolute abundance of each unique TCRbeta CDR3 rearrangement, sequence reads were collapsed and filtered. Productive Simpson clonality was computed per sample as the square root of Simpson's diversity index over productive rearrangements. This is the immuneACCESS table as TCRdb keeps it, with only in-frame sequences that have V and J called. A part of the clones is gone; compared with another copy, unresolved V genes explain less than half, and the rest is unexplained. V and J calls and clone size come straight from that table; D and trimming were deduced from the DNA. In this sample the table shows about 150,000 clones, around 83% of which occur a single time. The ten largest clonotypes hold 9.5% to 13% of the sample.

In regard to this clone: What this receptor recognizes is not known. Within one base of it there is no much larger clone, and no base qualities were kept.

The clonotype comes from a woman aged 55-69 years with COVID-19, enrolled during active disease. The chain is made from TRBV6-1 and TRBJ1-2; the D segment could be TRBD1, given 6 matching bases. Sequencing was carried out using peripheral blood. The nucleotide sequence reads as follows: TGTGCCAGCAGTGCAACCGGGACAACAAGGAATAACTATGGCTACACCTTC. The resulting protein is CASSATGTTRNNYGYTF.